The 27 T cell receptor beta chains listed next were all sequenced from one sample in a study of CD8 T cells in Susac syndrome. An amount of RNA that ranged from roughly 0.45 to 1 ug was reverse transcribed with random hexamers. MiXCR, applied by TCRdb to the immunoSEQ multiplex PCR reads, yields one record per CDR3 protein. The sample yields 110,000 to 150,000 distinct CDR3 sequences, about 94% seen once. The sequenced material came from CD4+ T cells from PBMCs. Receptors were obtained from a human donor with Susac syndrome.

The rearrangement uses TRBV10-3 and TRBJ2-1; either TRBD1 or TRBD2 may fit D (5 bases each). CDR3 size: 13 residues. V lost 8 bases and J lost 13, with 21 bases in between. Germline V gene data show CDR1 as ENHRY and CDR2 as SYGVKD. In nucleotides, the CDR3 is TGTGCCATCCGGACGGAATCCTGGGGGTATCAGTTCTTC. This translates into CAIRTESWGYQFF.

V is TRBV29-1 and J is TRBJ2-7; no firm D call. The CDR3 consists of 11 residues. Between the trimmed V and J ends, which lost 7 bases and 4 bases, there was a span of 11 bases. Looked up from germline, CDR1 is SQVTM and CDR2 is ANQGSEA. The CDR3 bases are TGCAGCGCCGGGCAGGAGTACGAGCAGTACTTC. Translating it yields CSAGQEYEQYF.

The rearrangement uses TRBV18 and TRBJ1-1; TRBD1 might be the D (5 bases). Trimming stripped 3 bases from V and 1 base from J, with 12 bases between. The germline gives CDR1 KGHSH, CDR2 LQKENI. CDR3 length equals 15 residues. In DNA form, the CDR3 reads TGTGCCAGCTCACCGCTGGGCGGACAGAACACTGAAGCTTTCTTT. Translating it yields CASSPLGGQNTEAFF.

The chain uses TRBV29-1 and TRBJ2-6; D not certain. The V end lost 7 bases, the J end lost 13 bases, and 14 bases lay between the germline ends. The CDR3 is made up of 11 amino acids. Per the germline V gene, CDR1 is SQVTM and CDR2 is ANQGSEA. CDR3 loop: CSADGFGVLTF. CDR3 coding DNA: TGCAGCGCCGATGGATTTGGTGTCCTGACTTTC.

This chain joins TRBV5-4 and TRBJ2-1; 10 bases align to TRBD1. V dropped 4 bases and J dropped 7; count of bases not matched to a gene: 5. Germline lookup yields CDR1 SGHNT and CDR2 YYREEE (reference sequence). This CDR3 has 14 residues. The DNA for the CDR3 is TGTGCCAGCAGCCACGGACAGGGGGAAAATGAGCAGTTCTTC. Residues: CASSHGQGENEQFF.

The chain joins TRBV27 to TRBJ2-5; the match to TRBD1 covers 8 bases. CDR1 and CDR2 (germline): MNHEY, SMNVEV (reference sequence). Losses at the gene ends were 4 bases for V and 4 bases for J; bases not matched to a gene: 5. The CDR3 is 14 residues long. This chain's CDR3 is CASSYRGWSETQYF. CDR3 coding DNA: TGTGCCAGCAGTTACAGGGGGTGGTCAGAGACCCAGTACTTC.

The chain carries TRBV20-1 and TRBJ1-3; D remains ambiguous. Trimming shortened V by 0 bases and J by 0 bases, and 9 bases separated the two germline ends. CDR3 length equals 15 residues. Germline V gene data show CDR1 as DFQATT and CDR2 as SNEGSKA (reference sequence). The CDR3 sequence: CSARDLARSGNTIYF. CDR3 DNA sequence: TGCAGTGCTAGAGATCTGGCCCGCTCTGGAAACACCATATATTTT.

The rearrangement joins TRBV7-9 to TRBJ2-7; 8 nucleotides line up with TRBD2. The junction had 6 bases not matched to a gene; V was cut back by 1 base and J by 7 bases. The CDR3 is 14 amino acids. Germline V gives CDR1 SEHNR, CDR2 FQNEAQ (reference sequence). CDR3 in DNA: TGTGCCAGCAGCTTAGGCACTAGCGGTGGGGAGCAGTACTTC. It is translated as CASSLGTSGGEQYF.

The chain combines TRBV4-1 with TRBJ1-2; possibly TRBD1 for D (5 bases). Germline V gene sequence: CDR1 MGHRA, CDR2 YSYEKL. The CDR3 loop spans 15 amino acids. V lost 4 bases and J 4 bases, leaving 16 bases between the germline ends. The CDR3 DNA follows: TGCGCCAGCAGCCTCAGCGGAGGGGTGGGCTATGGCTACACCTTC. Its translation is CASSLSGGVGYGYTF.

This chain joins TRBV7-2 and TRBJ2-7, with 7 bases lining up with TRBD1. V gave up 1 base and J gave up 4 bases; unmatched junction bases: 4. CDR1 and CDR2 from the germline V gene are SGHTA and FQGNSA. The CDR3 totals 14 residues. The CDR3 loop is CASSLEQGFYEQYF. The CDR3 nucleotides read TGTGCCAGCAGCTTAGAACAGGGGTTTTACGAGCAGTACTTC.

The chain carries TRBV5-1 and TRBJ2-2, with 10 bases aligning to TRBD2. This CDR3 contains 15 residues. The germline V gene encodes CDR1 SGHRS and CDR2 YFSETQ. J was trimmed by 4 bases and V by 1 base; bases with no gene match: 1. This CDR3 reads CASSLLAGGTGELFF. CDR3 nucleotides: TGCGCCAGCAGCTTGTTAGCGGGAGGCACCGGGGAGCTGTTTTTT.

Only one count was recorded for this clonotype. V is TRBV7-9 and J is TRBJ1-2; no clear D gene. The CDR3 covers 11 residues. Germline V CDR1 and CDR2: SEHNR, FQNEAQ (reference sequence). V lost 5 bases to trimming and J lost 6 bases, with 7 bases between them. CDR3 sequence reads: CASSETNGYTF. The DNA for the CDR3 is TGTGCCAGCAGCGAGACGAATGGCTACACCTTC.

This sequence joins TRBV19 and TRBJ2-7; no clear D. Trimming removed 9 bases at V and 3 bases at J, with 0 bases between. Germline assignment: CDR1 LNHDA and CDR2 SQIVND (reference sequence). CDR3 length equals 8 residues. CDR3 sequence reads: CASYEQYF. DNA for the CDR3: TGTGCCAGCTACGAGCAGTACTTC.

The chain recombines TRBV13 with TRBJ1-2; D possibly corresponds to TRBD1 (6 bases). Deletions cut 2 bases from V and 4 bases from J, with 11 bases between. The CDR3 contains 14 residues. The germline V gene has CDR1 PRHDT and CDR2 FYEKMQ (reference sequence). The CDR3 DNA reads as TGTGCCAGCAGCTTAAACAGGGCCCTCTATGGCTACACCTTC. Amino acid sequence: CASSLNRALYGYTF.

The chain carries TRBV2 and TRBJ1-5; D not resolved. Looked up from germline, CDR1 is SNHLY and CDR2 is FYNNEI. CDR3 length: 15 amino acids. V was trimmed by 7 bases and J by 5 bases, leaving 18 bases between them. CDR3: CASTESLGNYQPQHF. CDR3 coding DNA: TGTGCCAGCACGGAAAGTCTAGGGAATTATCAGCCCCAGCATTTT. Using reference TRBV2 and TRBJ1-5 for the parts outside the CDR3, the full variable domain is EPEVTQTPSHQVTQMGQEVILRCVPISNHLYFYWYRQILGQKVEFLVSFYNNEISEKSEIFDDQFSVERPDGSNFTLKIRSTKLEDSAMYFCASTESLGNYQPQHFGDGTRLSIL.

This chain uses TRBV12-3 or TRBV12-4 with TRBJ1-1, with D unclear. The CDR3 contains 14 residues. With 2 bases removed from V and 1 base from J, the gap between germline ends came to 8 bases. The CDR3 DNA reads TGTGCCAGCAGTTTATTTGGGCAGAACACTGAAGCTTTCTTT. This encodes CASSLFGQNTEAFF.

This sequence joins TRBV27 and TRBJ1-6; D uncertain. The CDR3 has 14 amino acids. V lost 2 bases to trimming and J lost 6 bases, with 8 bases between them. Looked up from germline, CDR1 is MNHEY and CDR2 is SMNVEV (reference sequence). CDR3 nucleotides: TGTGCCAGCAGTTTAGTCCTCCCTAATTCACCCCTCCACTTT. Amino acid sequence: CASSLVLPNSPLHF.

This rearrangement joins TRBV2 to TRBJ1-1, with D maybe TRBD1 (5 bases). Germline V gives CDR1 SNHLY, CDR2 FYNNEI. V was trimmed by 6 bases and J by 1 base, leaving 15 bases between them. The CDR3 spans 15 residues. The CDR3 DNA follows: TGTGCCAGCAGCCTAGTGACAGCTACGAACACTGAAGCTTTCTTT. It yields the protein CASSLVTATNTEAFF. Full variable domain (rest looked up from reference TRBV2 and TRBJ1-1): EPEVTQTPSHQVTQMGQEVILRCVPISNHLYFYWYRQILGQKVEFLVSFYNNEISEKSEIFDDQFSVERPDGSNFTLKIRSTKLEDSAMYFCASSLVTATNTEAFFGQGTRLTVV.

V gene TRBV11-2 combines with J gene TRBJ2-2; D call uncertain. The CDR3 runs 14 residues. V was clipped by 1 base and J by 6 bases, with 9 bases between them. CDR1 SGHAT and CDR2 FQNNGV come from the germline V gene. CDR3 in amino acids: CASSLVYGPGELFF. The CDR3 nucleotides read TGTGCCAGCAGCTTAGTATATGGTCCCGGGGAGCTGTTTTTT. The full variable domain, completed using reference TRBV11-2 and TRBJ2-2, is EAGVAQSPRYKIIEKRQSVAFWCNPISGHATLYWYQQILGQGPKLLIQFQNNGVVDDSQLPKDRFSAERLKGVDSTLKIQPAKLEDSAVYLCASSLVYGPGELFFGEGSRLTVL.

The chain couples TRBV20-1 to TRBJ1-2; D is perhaps TRBD1 (5 bases). The CDR3 length is 13 residues. V was trimmed by 8 bases and J by 2 bases, leaving 15 bases between them. Germline loops: CDR1 DFQATT, CDR2 SNEGSKA (reference sequence). The CDR3 DNA sequence: TGCAGTCCACCAACCAAGGGGAACTATGGCTACACCTTC. It codes for CSPPTKGNYGYTF.

V is TRBV20-1 and J is TRBJ1-2, with 10 bases fitting TRBD1. Per the germline V gene, CDR1 is DFQATT and CDR2 is SNEGSKA (reference sequence). J gave up 8 bases and V 2 bases, and 8 bases lay outside the gene matches. This CDR3 has 14 residues. CDR3 protein: CSARNPGQGNGYTF. The CDR3 DNA reads TGCAGTGCTAGAAACCCGGGACAGGGGAACGGCTACACCTTC.

This chain connects TRBV19 to TRBJ2-7, with D perhaps TRBD1 or TRBD2 (5 bases each). The CDR3 has 14 amino acids. The V gene's germline CDR1 is LNHDA and CDR2 SQIVND (reference sequence). Trimming cost V 6 bases and J 3 bases, with 15 bases left between them. The CDR3 bases are TGTGCCAGTAGCCCCGGGACGGATCGCTACGAGCAGTACTTC. Its translation is CASSPGTDRYEQYF.

This clonotype was picked up a small number of times. This chain connects TRBV7-2 to TRBJ1-6; no definite D call. V was trimmed by 2 bases and J by 7 bases, leaving 12 bases between them. Germline-derived CDR1 and CDR2 are SGHTA and FQGNSA. This CDR3 is 15 amino acids long. This chain's CDR3 is CASSLYPGPNSPLHF. CDR3 DNA: TGTGCCAGCAGCTTATATCCGGGTCCAAATTCACCCCTCCACTTT.

This chain joins TRBV2 and TRBJ2-7, with TRBD2 matching over 10 bases. In germline, CDR1 is SNHLY, CDR2 FYNNEI. The junction had 6 bases not matched to a gene; V was cut back by 8 bases and J by 2 bases. The CDR3 sequence is 14 residues long. CDR3 sequence reads: CASRVAGGPYEQYF. The CDR3 bases are TGTGCCAGCCGAGTAGCGGGAGGTCCCTACGAGCAGTACTTC.

J is TRBJ2-7 and V is TRBV7-9; weak D call: TRBD1 (7 bases). Germline V CDR1 and CDR2: SEHNR, FQNEAQ (reference sequence). The CDR3 totals 15 residues. Trimming took off 5 bases at V and 6 bases at J, with 20 bases between the two ends. Written as DNA, the CDR3 is TGTGCCAGCAGCCGAGGCGGGACAGTAAAAGGCGAGCAGTACTTC. Its translation is CASSRGGTVKGEQYF.

The chain recombines TRBV9 with TRBJ1-2; 7 bases fit TRBD1. The CDR3 sequence is 13 residues long. Germline loops: CDR1 SGDLS, CDR2 YYNGEE. With 2 bases clipped from V and 4 bases from J, the junction kept 2 bases outside the gene matches. CDR3 amino acids: CASSVEGAYGYTF. CDR3 bases: TGTGCCAGCAGCGTGGAGGGGGCCTATGGCTACACCTTC.

This clonotype was seen a single time. The genes are TRBV12-3 or TRBV12-4 and TRBJ1-5, with a tentative D call TRBD1 (6 bases). V was cut by 3 bases and J by 9 bases, with 15 bases left in between. This CDR3 is built from 14 residues. CDR3 nucleotide sequence: TGTGCCAGCAGTTTCAGCGGGGGCGGATGGCCCCAGCATTTT. This sequence encodes CASSFSGGGWPQHF.